This TCR beta chain originates from a study of T cell responses to AZD1222 COVID-19 vaccine. Study overall: Second-dose intervals of approximately 4 or approximately 12 weeks were pooled. Study-wide points: Sampling captured repertoires only after the peak T cell response. Only five to seven AZD1222 recipients were seropositive at baseline.

Germline CDR1 MDHEN, CDR2 SYDVKM. V shed 5 bases and J shed 3 bases, with 11 bases lying between them. The CDR3 covers 14 residues. Details on this clone: Its antigen is not known.

Data came from immunoSEQ multiplex PCR; TCRdb stores just in-frame clones and leaves some out. The sample shows about 60,000 clones, approximately 82% of them seen only once. Sequences were derived from peripheral blood, sampled on day 0 of AZD1222 vaccination. The sequence was obtained from an adult in good health. V gene TRBV28 combines with J gene TRBJ2-4; unclear D gene. The CDR3 nucleotides read TGTGCCAGCAGTCCCTCGACGGGCAAAAACATTCAGTACTTC. It encodes CASSPSTGKNIQYF.